The present entry profiles one T cell receptor beta chain with its context. Its antigen is undetermined. Germline V CDR1 and CDR2: SGHTA, FQGNSA. V was cut by 5 bases and J by 6 bases, with 14 bases left in between. The CDR3 consists of 15 residues. Template switching (which added a universal primer site) was used, and cDNA carried unique molecular identifiers. TCRdb itself ran the 5' RACE reads through MiXCR, one entry per CDR3 protein. This table has roughly 150,000 distinct CDR3 sequences, 3.5% appearing once. The entry originates in a study of identical twins. General study points: Recombination models fit unrelated individuals' TCR alpha sharing but underestimated twins'. Whereas memory repertoires showed no such difference, abundant cord blood beta clonotypes carried fewer insertions. The study based its conclusions on cross-sectional statistical analysis and did not follow the same donors.

The sequencing input was memory T cells sorted from blood. The rearrangement uses TRBV7-2 and TRBJ1-6; tentatively, D is TRBD1 (5 bases). The TCR comes from a man in his late teens or twenties in good health. The CDR3 here is CASSADQGRNSPLHF. The DNA for the CDR3 is TGTGCCAGCAGCGCGGACCAGGGTCGTAATTCACCCCTCCACTTT.